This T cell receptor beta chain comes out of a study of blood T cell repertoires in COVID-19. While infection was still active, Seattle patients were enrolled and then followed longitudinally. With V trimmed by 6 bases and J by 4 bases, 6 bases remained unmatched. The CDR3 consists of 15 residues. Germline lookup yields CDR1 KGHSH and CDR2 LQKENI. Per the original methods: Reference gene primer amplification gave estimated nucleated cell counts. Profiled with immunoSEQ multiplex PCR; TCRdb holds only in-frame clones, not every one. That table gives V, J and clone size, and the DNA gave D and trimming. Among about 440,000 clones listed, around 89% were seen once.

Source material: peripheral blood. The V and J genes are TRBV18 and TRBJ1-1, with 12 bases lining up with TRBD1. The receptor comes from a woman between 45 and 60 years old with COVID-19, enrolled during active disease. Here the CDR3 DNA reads TGTGCCAGCTCGCGGCTGGGACAGGGGGCCACTGAAGCTTTCTTT. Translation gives CASSRLGQGATEAFF.